These 11 T cell receptor beta chains originate from one sample sequenced in a study of T-cell memory formation after mild COVID-19. TCRdb reanalysed the 5' RACE reads using MiXCR and keeps one entry per CDR3 protein. The data contain some 350,000 distinct CDR3 sequences, approximately 13% of them seen just once; the ten biggest clones take up about 21%. Sequenced sample: PBMCs or a T cell subset sorted from them (not recorded which). These receptors were obtained from a man aged 18 to 35 who had mild COVID-19 (a few samples of this study predate the infection). Cell type and time point are not known.

The chain joins TRBV19 to TRBJ2-7; perhaps TRBD2 as D (6 bases). The CDR3 extends over 14 amino acids. From germline, CDR1 is LNHDA and CDR2 SQIVND (reference sequence). With 5 bases removed from V and 2 bases from J, the gap between germline ends came to 13 bases. CDR3 nucleotides: TGTGCCAGTAGTCCCAGGGACTTCCCCTACGAGCAGTACTTC. Translation: CASSPRDFPYEQYF.

This clonotype has more than one count but fewer than ten. V gene TRBV29-1 combines with J gene TRBJ2-1, with 7 bases identical to TRBD1. This CDR3 contains 13 residues. Per germline, CDR1 SQVTM and CDR2 ANQGSEA. J lost 7 bases, V lost 7 bases, and 10 bases had no gene match. The CDR3 sequence: CSAGGPTGNEQFF. The DNA for the CDR3 is TGCAGCGCTGGGGGCCCGACAGGGAATGAGCAGTTCTTC.

This clonotype has a handful of counts. The chain is built from TRBV7-9 and TRBJ1-1, with D maybe TRBD1 (6 bases). V lost 5 bases and J lost 1, with 26 bases in between. Germline assignment: CDR1 SEHNR and CDR2 FQNEAQ (reference sequence). The CDR3 contains 19 residues. The CDR3 sequence: CASSPLNRMFEQGNTEAFF. The CDR3 DNA is TGTGCCAGCAGCCCACTGAACCGGATGTTCGAACAGGGGAACACTGAAGCTTTCTTT.

The rearrangement joins TRBV20-1 to TRBJ1-5, with no clear D. The CDR3 has 12 amino acids. Trimming removed 6 bases at V and 4 bases at J, with 10 bases between. Germline lookup yields CDR1 DFQATT and CDR2 SNEGSKA (reference sequence). The CDR3 region is CSANRGNQPQHF. The CDR3 nucleotides read TGCAGTGCCAACCGTGGGAATCAGCCCCAGCATTTT.

This chain joins TRBV6-4 and TRBJ2-1; D is undetermined. The germline gives CDR1 MRHNA, CDR2 SNTAGT. The CDR3 contains 18 residues. Between the trimmed V and J ends, which lost 5 bases and 0 bases, there was a span of 20 bases. The CDR3 coding sequence is TGTGCCAGCAGTCCACCACTTCCGCGTTCCAGCTCCTACAATGAGCAGTTCTTC. Encoded protein: CASSPPLPRSSSYNEQFF.

V usage is TRBV5-1 and J usage is TRBJ2-6; D gene unclear. Germline values: CDR1 SGHRS, CDR2 YFSETQ. Trimming cost V 1 base and J 6 bases, with 5 bases left between them. The length of the CDR3 is 13 residues. CDR3 sequence: CASSLTEANVLTF. As DNA, the CDR3 is TGCGCCAGCAGCTTGACGGAGGCCAACGTCCTGACTTTC.

This chain links TRBV7-4 with TRBJ1-2; no firm D call. V lost 5 bases and J 8 bases, leaving 9 bases between the germline ends. Germline CDR1 reads SGHVT; CDR2 reads SQSDAQ. The CDR3 is 11 residues long. The CDR3 is CASSPPQGYTF. As DNA, the CDR3 is TGTGCCAGCAGCCCCCCTCAGGGCTACACCTTC.

The J gene is TRBJ2-7, the V gene TRBV12-3 or TRBV12-4; 7 bases align to TRBD1. The CDR3 runs to 15 residues. V was clipped by 7 bases and J by 0 bases; unmatched bases: 9. The chain's CDR3 is CASTIYTGASYEQYF. The DNA for the CDR3 is TGTGCCAGCACCATATATACAGGGGCCTCCTACGAGCAGTACTTC.

The sample holds a few counts of this clonotype. This rearrangement joins TRBV7-3 to TRBJ2-1; D possibly uses TRBD1 or TRBD2 (6 bases each). V was trimmed by 5 bases and J by 4 bases, leaving 12 bases between them. The V gene's germline CDR1 is SGHTA and CDR2 FQGTGA. The length of the CDR3 is 14 residues. CDR3 DNA: TGTGCCAGCAGCCACGAGGGGGGTTACAATGAGCAGTTCTTC. This encodes CASSHEGGYNEQFF.

This clonotype turned up a few times. This chain joins TRBV6-5 and TRBJ2-6, with D hard to call. The CDR3 has 15 residues. Trimming took off 2 bases at V and 0 bases at J, with 5 bases between the two ends. Looked up from germline, CDR1 is MNHEY and CDR2 is SVGAGI. The CDR3 is CASSYPSSGANVLTF. The CDR3 coding sequence is TGTGCCAGCAGTTACCCCAGCTCTGGGGCCAACGTCCTGACTTTC.

The chain uses TRBV7-9 and TRBJ2-1, with 8 bases fitting TRBD1. Germline-derived CDR1 and CDR2 are SEHNR and FQNEAQ (reference sequence). The CDR3 sequence is 14 residues long. V was pared by 5 bases and J by 8 bases, with 8 bases of the junction left unmatched. The DNA for the CDR3 is TGTGCCAGCAGCAGTGACAGGGGTTGGGATGAGCAGTTCTTC. Translated: CASSSDRGWDEQFF.